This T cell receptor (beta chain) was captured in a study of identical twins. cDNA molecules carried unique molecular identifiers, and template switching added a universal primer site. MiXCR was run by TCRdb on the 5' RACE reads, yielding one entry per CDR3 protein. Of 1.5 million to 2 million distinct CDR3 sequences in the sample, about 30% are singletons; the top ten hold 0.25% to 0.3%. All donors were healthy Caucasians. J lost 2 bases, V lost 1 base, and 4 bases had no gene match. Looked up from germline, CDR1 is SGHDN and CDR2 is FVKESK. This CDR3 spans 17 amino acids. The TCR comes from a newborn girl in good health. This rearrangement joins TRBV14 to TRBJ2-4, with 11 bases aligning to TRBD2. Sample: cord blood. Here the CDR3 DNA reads TGTGCCAGCAGCCAAGCCCTAGCGGGGGGATCCAAAAACATTCAGTACTTC. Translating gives CASSQALAGGSKNIQYF.